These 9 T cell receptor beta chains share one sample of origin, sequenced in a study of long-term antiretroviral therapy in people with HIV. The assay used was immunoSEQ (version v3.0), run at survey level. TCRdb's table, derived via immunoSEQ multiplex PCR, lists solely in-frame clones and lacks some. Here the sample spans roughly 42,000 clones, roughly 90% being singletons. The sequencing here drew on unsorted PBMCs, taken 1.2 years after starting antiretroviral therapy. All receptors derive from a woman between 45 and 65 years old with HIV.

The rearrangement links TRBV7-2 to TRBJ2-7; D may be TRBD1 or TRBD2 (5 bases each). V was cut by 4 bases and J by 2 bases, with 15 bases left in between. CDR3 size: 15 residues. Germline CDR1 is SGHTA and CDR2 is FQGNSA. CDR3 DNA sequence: TGTGCCAGCAGCTCGGTGGGGTCGGGACCCTACGAGCAGTACTTC. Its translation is CASSSVGSGPYEQYF.

CDR3 in DNA: TGCGCCAGCAGCCTTGAGACAGGGAGGAATCAGCCCCAGCATTTT. Protein: CASSLETGRNQPQHF. V is TRBV5-1 and J is TRBJ1-5, with 7 bases lining up with TRBD1. V gave up 4 bases and J gave up 4 bases; unmatched junction bases: 8. CDR1 SGHRS and CDR2 YFSETQ come from the germline V gene. This CDR3 has 15 residues. Together with reference TRBV5-1 and TRBJ1-5, the CDR3 gives the full variable domain: KAGVTQTPRYLIKTRGQQVTLSCSPISGHRSVSWYQQTPGQGLQFLFEYFSETQRNKGNFPGRFSGRQFSNSRSEMNVSTLELGDSALYLCASSLETGRNQPQHFGDGTRLSIL.

The CDR3 here is CASSQLVVGIHEQYF. The CDR3 region has the DNA TGTGCCAGCAGCCAATTAGTTGTGGGGATCCACGAGCAGTACTTC. The chain has TRBV14 and TRBJ2-7; D is ambiguous. V lost 2 bases and J lost 5, with 16 bases in between. Germline V CDR1 and CDR2: SGHDN, FVKESK. This CDR3 is built from 15 residues.

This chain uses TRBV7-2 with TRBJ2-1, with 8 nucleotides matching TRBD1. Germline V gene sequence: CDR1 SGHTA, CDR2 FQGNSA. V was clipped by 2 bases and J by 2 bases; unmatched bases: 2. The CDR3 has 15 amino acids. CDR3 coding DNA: TGTGCCAGCAGCTTACAGGGGGCGGCCTACAATGAGCAGTTCTTC. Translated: CASSLQGAAYNEQFF.

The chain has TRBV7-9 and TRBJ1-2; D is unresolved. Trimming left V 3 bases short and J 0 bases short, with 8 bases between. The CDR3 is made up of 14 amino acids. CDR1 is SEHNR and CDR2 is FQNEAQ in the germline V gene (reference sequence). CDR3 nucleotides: TGTGCCAGCAGCTTTTTGGAAGCTAACTATGGCTACACCTTC. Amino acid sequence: CASSFLEANYGYTF.

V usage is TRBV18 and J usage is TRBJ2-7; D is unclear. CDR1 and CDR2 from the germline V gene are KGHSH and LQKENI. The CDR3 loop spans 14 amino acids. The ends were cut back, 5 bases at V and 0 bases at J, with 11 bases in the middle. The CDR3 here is CASSSVASSYEQYF. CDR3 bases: TGTGCCAGCTCATCTGTCGCCAGCTCCTACGAGCAGTACTTC. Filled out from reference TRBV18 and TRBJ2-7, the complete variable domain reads NAGVMQNPRHLVRRRGQEARLRCSPMKGHSHVYWYRQLPEEGLKFMVYLQKENIIDESGMPKERFSAEFPKEGPSILRIQQVVRGDSAAYFCASSSVASSYEQYFGPGTRLTVT.

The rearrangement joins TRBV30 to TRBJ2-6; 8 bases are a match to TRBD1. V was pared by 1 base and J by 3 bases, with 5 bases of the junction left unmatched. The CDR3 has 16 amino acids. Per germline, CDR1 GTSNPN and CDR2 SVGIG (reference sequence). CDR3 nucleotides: TGTGCCTGGAGTGAGGACAGGGCCTTTGGGGCCAACGTCCTGACTTTC. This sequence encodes CAWSEDRAFGANVLTF.

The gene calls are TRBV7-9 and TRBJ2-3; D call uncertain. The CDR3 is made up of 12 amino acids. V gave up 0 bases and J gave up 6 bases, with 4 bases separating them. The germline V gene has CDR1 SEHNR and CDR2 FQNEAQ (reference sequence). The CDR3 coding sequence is TGTGCCAGCAGCTTAGCAGCGGATACGCAGTATTTT. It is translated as CASSLAADTQYF.

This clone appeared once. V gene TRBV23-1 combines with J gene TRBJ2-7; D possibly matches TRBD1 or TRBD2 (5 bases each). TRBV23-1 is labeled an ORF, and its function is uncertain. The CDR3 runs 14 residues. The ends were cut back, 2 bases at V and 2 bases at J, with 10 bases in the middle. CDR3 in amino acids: CASSQQGRAYEQYF. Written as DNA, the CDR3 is TGCGCCAGCAGTCAACAGGGACGCGCCTACGAGCAGTACTTC.